The sequence of this TCR beta chain was determined in a study of T cell responses to AZD1222 COVID-19 vaccine. Broader study findings: Vaccination with two AZD1222 doses was followed by a rise in Spike-specific TCR breadth and depth. CD4 TCRs linked to vaccination spanned spike, dominating at 160-218 and 743-854.

TCRdb's copy holds only in-frame clones and misses some; the assay was immunoSEQ multiplex PCR. Among roughly 150,000 clones, 94% were seen once, and the ten largest hold approximately 4.6%. Second-dose groups at about 4 or about 12 weeks were pooled. As regards this clone: Antigen specificity is unknown.

The sample was peripheral blood, taken 28 days after the second AZD1222 dose. The sequence was obtained from an adult who received the AZD1222 COVID-19 vaccine.

CDR3 region: CASSGRISGANVLTF. CDR3 nucleotides: TGTGCCAGTAGTGGGAGAATCTCTGGGGCCAACGTCCTGACTTTC. The V gene is TRBV19, the J gene TRBJ2-6, with D perhaps TRBD2 (5 bases). Germline CDR1 and CDR2: LNHDA and SQIVND (reference sequence). The germline V and J ends were trimmed by 5 bases and 0 bases, with 8 bases remaining between them. The CDR3 loop spans 15 amino acids.